These T cell receptor beta chains were read from a single sample in a study of CD8 T cells in Susac syndrome. TCRdb re-called the immunoSEQ multiplex PCR reads through MiXCR, storing one row per CDR3 protein. The table records more than 130,000 distinct CDR3 sequences, about 94% of them present only once. The specimen sequenced was CD8+ T cells from PBMCs. These receptors all stem from a human donor in good health. CDR3s include the opening cysteine and the closing phenylalanine or tryptophan. The D gene is left open where the match is weak. Size is omitted from some rows. Given values are once, few, many or a class for expanded clones.

TRBV29-1	-	-	TRBJ2-7	TGCAGCGTTGAGACAGCCTACGAGCAGTACTTC	CSVETAYEQYF
TRBV28	-	TRBD1	TRBJ2-3	TGTGCCAGCAGTTTACCCCTACATCCGACAGGGAGCACAGATACGCAGTATTTT	CASSLPLHPTGSTDTQYF
TRBV15	-	-	TRBJ2-5	TGTGCCACCAGCAGAGTTTGGGAGACCCAGTACTTC	CATSRVWETQYF
TRBV14	-	-	TRBJ2-7	TGTGCCAGCAGCAGCCGGGACACCTTTCACGAGCAGTACTTC	CASSSRDTFHEQYF
TRBV5-1	once	-	TRBJ2-5	TGCGCCAGTTCCCGGACTGGGGAAAAGACCCAGTACTTC	CASSRTGEKTQYF
TRBV27	-	-	TRBJ2-1	TGTGCCAGCAGACTTGGAGCTGAGCAGTTCTTC	CASRLGAEQFF
TRBV29-1	-	-	TRBJ2-5	TGCAGCGTTGGCGGACTAACGGCTATCCAAGAGACCCAGTACTTC	CSVGGLTAIQETQYF
TRBV15	-	-	TRBJ2-7	TGTGCCACCAGCAGGGCTATCTCCTACGAGCAGTACTTC	CATSRAISYEQYF
TRBV4-2	-	TRBD2	TRBJ2-7	TGTGCCAGCAGCCGCCCCAGCGGGAGGGCCCCCTACGAGCAGTACTTC	CASSRPSGRAPYEQYF
TRBV7-9	-	-	TRBJ2-7	TGTGCCAGCAGCTTAGAAGCGAACTACGAGCAGTACTTC	CASSLEANYEQYF
TRBV9	-	-	TRBJ1-2	TGTGCCAGCAGCGCACAAGGTGTCGACTATGGCTACACCTTC	CASSAQGVDYGYTF
TRBV11-2	-	TRBD1	TRBJ2-1	TGTGCCAGCAGCGTAACCGGGACAGCCTACAATGAGCAGTTCTTC	CASSVTGTAYNEQFF
TRBV20-1	-	-	TRBJ1-2	TGCAGTGCTCGCCACCTTCAGGATGGCTACACCTTC	CSARHLQDGYTF
TRBV15	-	-	TRBJ2-1	TGTGCCACCGGTCTATTAGGCTTTGAGCAGTTCTTC	CATGLLGFEQFF
TRBV28	-	TRBD1	TRBJ1-2	TGTGCCAGCAGCCAAAAGGGACAGGGGCATGGCTACACCTTC	CASSQKGQGHGYTF
TRBV19	-	TRBD1	TRBJ2-3	TGTGCCAGTACCTGGACAGGGGCAGGGGATACGCAGTATTTT	CASTWTGAGDTQYF
TRBV5-6	-	-	TRBJ2-7	TGTGCCAGCAGCTTGAGTCAGGGGGGGTACGAGCAGTACTTC	CASSLSQGGYEQYF
TRBV30	-	-	TRBJ2-2	TGTGCCTGGAGTCGTGGGCTCGGGGAGCTGTTTTTT	CAWSRGLGELFF
TRBV7-9	-	TRBD2	TRBJ2-2	TGTGCCAGCAGGATTACAGAAATAGCGGGCTTGAACACCGGGGAGCTGTTTTTT	CASRITEIAGLNTGELFF
TRBV29-1	-	-	TRBJ1-1	TGCAGCGTTGAACCGGGAATGTACACTGAAGCTTTCTTT	CSVEPGMYTEAFF
TRBV28	-	-	TRBJ1-5	TGTGCCAGCAGCCCCCGGGGGCTTGGCAATCAGCCCCAGCATTTT	CASSPRGLGNQPQHF
TRBV12-3/TRBV12-4	-	-	TRBJ1-3	TGTGCCAGCAGCCCCGACTCTGGAAACACCATATATTTT	CASSPDSGNTIYF
TRBV7-8	-	-	TRBJ1-1	TGTGCCAGCAGGGGGACCACTGAAGCTTTCTTT	CASRGTTEAFF
TRBV9	once	-	TRBJ2-2	TGTGCCAGCAGCAAAAACACCGGGGAGCTGTTTTTT	CASSKNTGELFF
TRBV4-3	-	-	TRBJ1-1	TGCGCCAGCAGCCAAGACCGGACAGCGAACACTGAAGCTTTCTTT	CASSQDRTANTEAFF
TRBV12-3/TRBV12-4	once	-	TRBJ1-5	TGTGCCAGCACCGGGGGTAGCAATCAGCCCCAGCATTTT	CASTGGSNQPQHF
TRBV7-9	-	-	TRBJ1-5	TGTGCCAGCAGCTTAGATCGGCAGCCCCAGCATTTT	CASSLDRQPQHF
TRBV3-1	-	-	TRBJ2-1	TGTGCCAGCAGCCAAGATACCGGAGACAATGAGCAGTTCTTC	CASSQDTGDNEQFF
TRBV30	-	-	TRBJ2-7	TGTGCCGGCCGACTTGGCTACTACGAGCAGTACTTC	CAGRLGYYEQYF
TRBV7-8	-	-	TRBJ2-1	TGTGCCAGCAGCCCGTACGACTTCTCCTACAATGAGCAGTTCTTC	CASSPYDFSYNEQFF
TRBV12-3/TRBV12-4	-	-	TRBJ2-7	TGTGCCAGCAGTTTTGCACAGGGAGTCTACGAGCAGTACTTC	CASSFAQGVYEQYF
TRBV30	-	-	TRBJ2-3	TGTGCCTGGAGAGTACGACTAGGGTCAGATACGCAGTATTTT	CAWRVRLGSDTQYF
TRBV5-6	-	TRBD1	TRBJ1-1	TGTGCCAGCAGCCACGCTGCCAGGGGGATGAACACTGAAGCTTTCTTT	CASSHAARGMNTEAFF
TRBV14	-	TRBD1	TRBJ2-1	TGTGCCAGCAGCCGGACAGGGGGAGGCAATGAGCAGTTCTTC	CASSRTGGGNEQFF
TRBV12-3/TRBV12-4	-	TRBD1	TRBJ1-1	TGTGCCAGCAGTCCCCGGACAGGCTCGACTGAAGCTTTCTTT	CASSPRTGSTEAFF
TRBV3-1	-	-	TRBJ2-2	TGTGCCAGCACCTGGGATTTCCCGAACACCGGGGAGCTGTTTTTT	CASTWDFPNTGELFF
TRBV7-3	-	-	TRBJ2-7	TGTGCCAGCAGCTTAGAAGGGATCCTCCACGAGCAGTACTTC	CASSLEGILHEQYF
TRBV4-2	-	-	TRBJ2-1	TGTGCCAGCAGCCAAGAGCCCCTACCCCAATACAATGAGCAGTTCTTC	CASSQEPLPQYNEQFF
TRBV2	-	TRBD2	TRBJ2-7	TGTGCCAGCAGGATTTCGGGGGGCTCCTACGAGCAGTACTTC	CASRISGGSYEQYF
TRBV30	-	TRBD2	TRBJ2-1	TGTGCCTGCCTGACTAGCAGGGATGAGCAGTTCTTC	CACLTSRDEQFF
TRBV9	-	TRBD1	TRBJ2-7	TGTGCCAGCAGCGTAGGGGGGACAGGGGTGTACGAGCAGTACTTC	CASSVGGTGVYEQYF